The 7 T cell receptor beta chains reported below all come from one sample, sequenced in a study of vaccination and CD4 T cells after COVID-19. Antigens for these TCRs are unknown. The treatment denotes: roughly nine-day PBMC culture with coronavirus spike peptide pools or control peptides (ViraFEST assay). Scientists ran DNA taken from cultured CD4+ T cells through the Oncomine TCR Beta short-read assay for sequencing. TCRdb reprocessed the PCR reads via MiXCR and lists one record per CDR3 protein. The sample lists 15,000 to 20,000 distinct CDR3 sequences; about 56% were seen once. Sample: CD4+ T cells from blood, cultured in vitro, taken before SARS-CoV-2 vaccination. These receptors all come from a human donor who had recovered from COVID-19.

The CDR3 DNA sequence: TGTGCCAGCAGCCACAGGGAGTTGAACACTGAAGCTTTCTTT. Translating it yields CASSHRELNTEAFF. The chain combines TRBV7-9 with TRBJ1-1; a possible D gene is TRBD1 (6 bases). The V gene lost 5 bases and the J gene lost 0 bases, with 10 bases spanning the gap. In germline, CDR1 is SEHNR, CDR2 FQNEAQ (reference sequence). The CDR3 extends over 14 amino acids.

The chain carries TRBV7-2 and TRBJ1-4; D perhaps matches TRBD1 (6 bases). V gave up 5 bases and J gave up 7 bases, with 14 bases separating them. The CDR3 runs 14 residues. Germline CDR1 SGHTA, CDR2 FQGNSA. CDR3 sequence reads: CASSPGAFGEKLFF. CDR3 nucleotide sequence: TGTGCCAGCAGCCCAGGGGCGTTTGGTGAAAAACTGTTTTTT.

About this clonotype itself: Relative to the germline gene, one junction end is altered; a read error may explain this. The chain employs TRBV7-9 and TRBJ2-7, with D maybe TRBD2 (5 bases). The length of the CDR3 is 13 residues. Germline V gene lookup returns CDR1 SEHNR and CDR2 FQNEAQ (reference sequence). This CDR3 is CASSPSEVSEQYF. The CDR3 nucleotides are TGCGCCAGCAGCCCCTCGGAGGTCTCCGAGCAGTACTTC.

This clonotype ranks as medium-sized (0.01 to 0.1%). The chain has TRBV20-1 and TRBJ1-5; D is uncertain. Germline V CDR1 and CDR2: DFQATT, SNEGSKA (reference sequence). V lost 0 bases and J lost 6, with 9 bases in between. The CDR3 runs 13 residues. The CDR3 sequence is CSARDKASQPQHF. The DNA of the CDR3 is TGCAGTGCTAGAGATAAAGCCAGTCAGCCCCAGCATTTT.

The chain carries TRBV20-1 and TRBJ2-2; TRBD2 matches 11 bases. The V and J ends lost 7 bases and 7 bases, in that order; junction bases with no gene match: 11. Germline loops: CDR1 DFQATT, CDR2 SNEGSKA (reference sequence). This CDR3 spans 15 amino acids. The CDR3 sequence is CSVMNSGRAFGELFF. The CDR3 DNA follows: TGCAGTGTCATGAATAGCGGGAGGGCGTTCGGGGAGCTGTTTTTT.

The rearrangement uses TRBV4-1 and TRBJ1-1, with no clear D. Trimming shortened V by 4 bases and J by 5 bases, and 23 bases separated the two germline ends. Germline lookup yields CDR1 MGHRA and CDR2 YSYEKL. The length of the CDR3 is 17 residues. The CDR3 nucleotides are TGCGCCAGCAGCCCGATTCGGAGGCCCAGAGCGGGGACTGAAGCTTTCTTT. It codes for CASSPIRRPRAGTEAFF.

The chain recombines TRBV20-1 with TRBJ2-2, with TRBD1 matching over 7 bases. Germline V CDR1 and CDR2: DFQATT, SNEGSKA (reference sequence). This CDR3 is 15 amino acids long. V lost 0 bases, J lost 2 bases, and 3 bases stayed unmatched. The CDR3: CSARETGYNTGELFF. CDR3 sequence (DNA): TGCAGTGCTAGAGAGACAGGGTATAACACCGGGGAGCTGTTTTTT.